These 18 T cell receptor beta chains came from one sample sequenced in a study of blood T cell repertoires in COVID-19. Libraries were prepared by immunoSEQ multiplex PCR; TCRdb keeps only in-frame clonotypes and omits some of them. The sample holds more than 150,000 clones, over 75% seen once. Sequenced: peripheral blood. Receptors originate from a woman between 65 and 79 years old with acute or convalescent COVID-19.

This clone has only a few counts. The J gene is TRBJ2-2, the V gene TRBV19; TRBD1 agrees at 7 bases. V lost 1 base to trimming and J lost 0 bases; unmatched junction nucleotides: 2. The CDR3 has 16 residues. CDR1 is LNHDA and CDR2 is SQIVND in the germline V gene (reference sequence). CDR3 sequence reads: CASSIAGTANTGELFF. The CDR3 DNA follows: TGTGCCAGTAGTATAGCGGGGACAGCGAACACCGGGGAGCTGTTTTTT.

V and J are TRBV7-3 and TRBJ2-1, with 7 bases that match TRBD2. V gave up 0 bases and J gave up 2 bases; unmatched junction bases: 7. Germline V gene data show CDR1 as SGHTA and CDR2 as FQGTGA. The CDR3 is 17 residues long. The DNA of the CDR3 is TGTGCCAGCAGCTTAACGGCTCTAGCGGCCGCCTACAATGAGCAGTTCTTC. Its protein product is CASSLTALAAAYNEQFF.

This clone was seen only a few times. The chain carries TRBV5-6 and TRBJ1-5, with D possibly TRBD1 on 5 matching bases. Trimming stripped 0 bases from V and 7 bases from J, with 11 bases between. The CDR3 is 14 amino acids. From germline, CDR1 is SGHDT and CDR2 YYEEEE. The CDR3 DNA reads TGTGCCAGCAGCTTGGTGGGGGGTAACCAGCCCCAGCATTTT. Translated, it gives CASSLVGGNQPQHF.

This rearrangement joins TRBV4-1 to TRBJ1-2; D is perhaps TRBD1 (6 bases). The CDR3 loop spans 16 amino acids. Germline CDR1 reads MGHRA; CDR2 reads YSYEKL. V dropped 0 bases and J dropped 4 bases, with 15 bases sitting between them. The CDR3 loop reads CASSQELPGTSYGYTF. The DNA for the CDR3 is TGCGCCAGCAGCCAAGAGCTCCCGGGGACAAGCTATGGCTACACCTTC.

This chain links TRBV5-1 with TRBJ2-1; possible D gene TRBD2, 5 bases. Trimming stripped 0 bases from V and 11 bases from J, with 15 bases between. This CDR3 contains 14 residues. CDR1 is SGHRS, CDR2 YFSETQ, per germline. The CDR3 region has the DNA TGCGCCAGCAGCTTGGACGCGGCCGCGGGTAAGCAGTTCTTC. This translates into CASSLDAAAGKQFF.

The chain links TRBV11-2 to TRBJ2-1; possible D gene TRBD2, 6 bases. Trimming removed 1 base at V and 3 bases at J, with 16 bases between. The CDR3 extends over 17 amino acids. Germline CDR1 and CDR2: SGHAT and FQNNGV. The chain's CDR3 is CASSLAYGRFHYNEQFF. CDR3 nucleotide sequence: TGTGCCAGCAGCTTAGCTTACGGGAGATTCCACTACAATGAGCAGTTCTTC.

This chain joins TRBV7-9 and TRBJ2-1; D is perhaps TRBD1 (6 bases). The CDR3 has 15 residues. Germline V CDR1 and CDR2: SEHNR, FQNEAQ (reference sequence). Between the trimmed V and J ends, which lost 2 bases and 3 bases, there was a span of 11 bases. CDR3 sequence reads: CASSLTTGYYNEQFF. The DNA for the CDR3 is TGTGCCAGCAGCTTAACCACAGGGTACTACAATGAGCAGTTCTTC. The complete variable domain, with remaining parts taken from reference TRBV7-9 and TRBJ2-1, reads DTGVSQNPRHKITKRGQNVTFRCDPISEHNRLYWYRQTLGQGPEFLTYFQNEAQLEKSRLLSDRFSAERPKGSFSTLEIQRTEQGDSAMYLCASSLTTGYYNEQFFGPGTRLTVL.

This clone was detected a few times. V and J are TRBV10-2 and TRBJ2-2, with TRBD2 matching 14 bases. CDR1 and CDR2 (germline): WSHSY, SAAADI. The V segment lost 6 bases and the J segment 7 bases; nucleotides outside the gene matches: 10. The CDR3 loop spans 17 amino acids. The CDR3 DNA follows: TGCGCCAGCAGAGCCGGGACTAGCGGGAGTATCGGCGGGGAGCTGTTTTTT. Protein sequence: CASRAGTSGSIGGELFF.

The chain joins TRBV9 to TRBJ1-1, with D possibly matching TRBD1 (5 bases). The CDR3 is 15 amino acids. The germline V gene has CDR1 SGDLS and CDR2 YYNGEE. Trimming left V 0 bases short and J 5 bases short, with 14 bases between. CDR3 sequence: CASSVVEGRRTEAFF. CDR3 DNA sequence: TGTGCCAGCAGCGTAGTGGAGGGGCGGCGGACTGAAGCTTTCTTT. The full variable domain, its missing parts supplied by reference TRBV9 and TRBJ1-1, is DSGVTQTPKHLITATGQRVTLRCSPRSGDLSVYWYQQSLDQGLQFLIQYYNGEERAKGNILERFSAQQFPDLHSELNLSSLELGDSALYFCASSVVEGRRTEAFFGQGTRLTVV.

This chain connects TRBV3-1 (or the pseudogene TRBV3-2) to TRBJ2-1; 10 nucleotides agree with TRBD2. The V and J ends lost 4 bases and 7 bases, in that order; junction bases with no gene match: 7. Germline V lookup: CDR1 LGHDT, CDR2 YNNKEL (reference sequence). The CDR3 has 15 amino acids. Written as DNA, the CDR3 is TGTGCCAGCAGCCCTGGCGGACTAGCGGCGAATGAGCAGTTCTTC. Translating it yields CASSPGGLAANEQFF.

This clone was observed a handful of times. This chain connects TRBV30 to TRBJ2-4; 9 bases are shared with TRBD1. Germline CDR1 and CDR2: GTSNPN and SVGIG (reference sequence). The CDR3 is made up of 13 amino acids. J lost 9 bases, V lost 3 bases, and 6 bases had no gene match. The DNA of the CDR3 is TGTGCCTGGAGCATGGGACAGGGAGGCATTCAGTACTTC. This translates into CAWSMGQGGIQYF.

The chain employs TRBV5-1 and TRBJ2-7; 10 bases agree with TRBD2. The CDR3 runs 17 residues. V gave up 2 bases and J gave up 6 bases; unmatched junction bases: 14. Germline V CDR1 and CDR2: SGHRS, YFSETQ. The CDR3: CASSLQPTLAGEAEQYF. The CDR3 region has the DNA TGCGCCAGCAGCTTACAACCGACCCTAGCGGGAGAGGCCGAGCAGTACTTC.

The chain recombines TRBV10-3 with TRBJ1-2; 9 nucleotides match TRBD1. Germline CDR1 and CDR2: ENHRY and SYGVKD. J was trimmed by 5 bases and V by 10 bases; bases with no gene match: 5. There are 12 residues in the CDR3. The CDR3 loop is CATGQGRYGYTF. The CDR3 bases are TGTGCCACTGGACAGGGGCGGTATGGCTACACCTTC.

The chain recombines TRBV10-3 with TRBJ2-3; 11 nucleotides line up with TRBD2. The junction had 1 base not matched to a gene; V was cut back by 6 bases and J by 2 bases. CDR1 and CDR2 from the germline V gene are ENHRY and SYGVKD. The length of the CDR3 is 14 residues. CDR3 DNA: TGTGCCATCAGGGGACTAGCGGACACAGATACGCAGTATTTT. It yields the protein CAIRGLADTDTQYF.

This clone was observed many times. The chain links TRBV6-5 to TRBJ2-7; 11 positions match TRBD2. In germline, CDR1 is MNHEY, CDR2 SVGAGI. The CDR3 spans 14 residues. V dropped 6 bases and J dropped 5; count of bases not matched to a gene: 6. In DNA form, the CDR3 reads TGTGCCAGCAGGACTACTAGCGGGAGCCACGAGCAGTACTTC. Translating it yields CASRTTSGSHEQYF.

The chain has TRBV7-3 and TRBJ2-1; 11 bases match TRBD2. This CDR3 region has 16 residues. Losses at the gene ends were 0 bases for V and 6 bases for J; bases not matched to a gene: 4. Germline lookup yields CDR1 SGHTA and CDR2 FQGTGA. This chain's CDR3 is CASSLTASGRSNEQFF. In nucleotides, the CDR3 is TGTGCCAGCAGCTTAACGGCTAGCGGGAGGAGCAATGAGCAGTTCTTC.

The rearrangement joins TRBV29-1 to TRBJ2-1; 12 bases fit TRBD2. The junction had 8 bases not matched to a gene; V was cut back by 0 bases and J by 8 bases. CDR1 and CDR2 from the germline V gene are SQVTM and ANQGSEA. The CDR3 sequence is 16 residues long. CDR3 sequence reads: CSVEDRLAGGPDEQFF. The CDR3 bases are TGCAGCGTTGAAGATCGTCTAGCGGGAGGGCCGGATGAGCAGTTCTTC.

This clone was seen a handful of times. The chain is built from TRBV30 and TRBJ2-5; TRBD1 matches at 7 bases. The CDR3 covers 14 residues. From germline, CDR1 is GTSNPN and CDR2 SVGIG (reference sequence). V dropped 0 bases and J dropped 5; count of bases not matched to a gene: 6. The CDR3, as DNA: TGTGCCTGGAGTGTACAAGGGGGCTGGGAGACCCAGTACTTC. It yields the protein CAWSVQGGWETQYF.